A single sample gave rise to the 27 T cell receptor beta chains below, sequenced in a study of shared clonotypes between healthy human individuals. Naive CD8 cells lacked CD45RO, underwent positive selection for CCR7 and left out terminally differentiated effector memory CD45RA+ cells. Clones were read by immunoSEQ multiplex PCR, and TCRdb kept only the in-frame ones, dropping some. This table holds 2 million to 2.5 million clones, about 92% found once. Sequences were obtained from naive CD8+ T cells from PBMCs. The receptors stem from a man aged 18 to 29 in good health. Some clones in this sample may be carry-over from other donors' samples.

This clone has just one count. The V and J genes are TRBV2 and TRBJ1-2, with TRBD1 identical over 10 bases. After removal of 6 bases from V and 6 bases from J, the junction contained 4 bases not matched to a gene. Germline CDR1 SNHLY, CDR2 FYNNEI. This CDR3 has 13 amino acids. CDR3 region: CASRAGTGDGYTF. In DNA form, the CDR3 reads TGTGCCAGCAGGGCGGGGACAGGGGATGGCTACACCTTC. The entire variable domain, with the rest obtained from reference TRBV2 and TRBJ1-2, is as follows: EPEVTQTPSHQVTQMGQEVILRCVPISNHLYFYWYRQILGQKVEFLVSFYNNEISEKSEIFDDQFSVERPDGSNFTLKIRSTKLEDSAMYFCASRAGTGDGYTFGSGTRLTVV.

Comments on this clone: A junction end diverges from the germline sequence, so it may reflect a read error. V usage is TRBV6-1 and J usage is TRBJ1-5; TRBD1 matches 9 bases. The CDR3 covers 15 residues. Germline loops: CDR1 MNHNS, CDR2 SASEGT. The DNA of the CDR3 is TGTGCCAGCAGCGAAGGGTGGACAGGGGCCCAGCCCCAGCATTTT. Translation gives CASSEGWTGAQPQHF.

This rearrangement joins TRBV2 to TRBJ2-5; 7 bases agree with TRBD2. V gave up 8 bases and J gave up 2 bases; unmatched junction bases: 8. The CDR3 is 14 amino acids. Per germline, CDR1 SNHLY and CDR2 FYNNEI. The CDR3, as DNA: TGTGCCAGCGGGTTAGCGGGTTCACAAGAGACCCAGTACTTC. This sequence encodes CASGLAGSQETQYF.

The CDR3 here is CASSSLGGWKTQYF. The DNA of the CDR3 is TGTGCCAGCAGTTCTCTAGGGGGCTGGAAGACCCAGTACTTC. This sequence joins TRBV9 and TRBJ2-5; 7 positions agree with TRBD1. The CDR3 consists of 14 residues. CDR1 and CDR2 from the germline V gene are SGDLS and YYNGEE. Trimming cost V 5 bases and J 6 bases; bases outside gene matches: 10. Full variable domain (rest looked up from reference TRBV9 and TRBJ2-5): DSGVTQTPKHLITATGQRVTLRCSPRSGDLSVYWYQQSLDQGLQFLIQYYNGEERAKGNILERFSAQQFPDLHSELNLSSLELGDSALYFCASSSLGGWKTQYFGPGTRLLVL.

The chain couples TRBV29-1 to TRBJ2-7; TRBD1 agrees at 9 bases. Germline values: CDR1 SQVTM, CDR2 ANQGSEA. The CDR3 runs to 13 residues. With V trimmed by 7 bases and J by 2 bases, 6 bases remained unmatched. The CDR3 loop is CSAWTGDAYEQYF. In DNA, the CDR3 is TGCAGCGCCTGGACAGGGGACGCCTACGAGCAGTACTTC.

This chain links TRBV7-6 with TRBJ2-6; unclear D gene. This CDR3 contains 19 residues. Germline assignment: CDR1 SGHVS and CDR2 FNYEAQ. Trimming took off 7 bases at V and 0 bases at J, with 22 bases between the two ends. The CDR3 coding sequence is TGTGCCAGCACCCAGTGGGATCTGGGCTTGACCTCTGGGGCCAACGTCCTGACTTTC. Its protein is CASTQWDLGLTSGANVLTF.

CDR3 sequence: CASTIIRDTGELFF. In DNA, the CDR3 is TGTGCCAGCACCATCATAAGGGACACCGGGGAGCTGTTTTTT. The chain is built from TRBV28 and TRBJ2-2; D unclear. The V end was cut by 7 bases, the J end by 3 bases, with 12 bases between. Germline V gene data show CDR1 as MDHEN and CDR2 as SYDVKM. The CDR3 length is 14 residues.

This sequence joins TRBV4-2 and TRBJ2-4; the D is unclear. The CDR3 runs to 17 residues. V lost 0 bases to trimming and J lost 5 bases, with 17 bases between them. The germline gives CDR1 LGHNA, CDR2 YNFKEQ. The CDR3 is CASSQDGQRRIQNIQYF. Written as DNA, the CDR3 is TGTGCCAGCAGCCAAGACGGCCAGCGACGGATCCAAAACATTCAGTACTTC.

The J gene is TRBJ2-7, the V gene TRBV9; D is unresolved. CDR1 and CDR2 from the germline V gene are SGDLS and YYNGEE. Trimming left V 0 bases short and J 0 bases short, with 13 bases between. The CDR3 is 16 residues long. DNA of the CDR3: TGTGCCAGCAGCGTAGGCCCGATTGGTAACTCCTACGAGCAGTACTTC. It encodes CASSVGPIGNSYEQYF. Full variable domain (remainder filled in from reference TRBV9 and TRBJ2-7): DSGVTQTPKHLITATGQRVTLRCSPRSGDLSVYWYQQSLDQGLQFLIQYYNGEERAKGNILERFSAQQFPDLHSELNLSSLELGDSALYFCASSVGPIGNSYEQYFGPGTRLTVT.

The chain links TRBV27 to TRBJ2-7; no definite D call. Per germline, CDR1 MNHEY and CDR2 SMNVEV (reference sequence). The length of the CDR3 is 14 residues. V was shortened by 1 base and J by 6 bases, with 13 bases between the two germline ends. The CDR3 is CASSLFLAAPEQYF. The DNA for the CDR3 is TGTGCCAGCAGTTTATTTTTGGCAGCCCCCGAGCAGTACTTC.

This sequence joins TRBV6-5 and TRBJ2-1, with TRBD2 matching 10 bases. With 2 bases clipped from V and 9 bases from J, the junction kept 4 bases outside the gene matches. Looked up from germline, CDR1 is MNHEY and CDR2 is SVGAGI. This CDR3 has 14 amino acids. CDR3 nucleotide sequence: TGTGCCAGCAGTTACACTAGCGGGAACGGTGAGCAGTTCTTC. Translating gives CASSYTSGNGEQFF.

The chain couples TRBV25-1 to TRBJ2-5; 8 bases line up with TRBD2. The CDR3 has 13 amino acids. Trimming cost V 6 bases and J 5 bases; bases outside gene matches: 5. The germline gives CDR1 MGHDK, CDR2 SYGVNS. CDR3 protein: CASSFGGVETQYF. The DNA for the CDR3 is TGTGCCAGCAGCTTCGGGGGGGTGGAGACCCAGTACTTC.

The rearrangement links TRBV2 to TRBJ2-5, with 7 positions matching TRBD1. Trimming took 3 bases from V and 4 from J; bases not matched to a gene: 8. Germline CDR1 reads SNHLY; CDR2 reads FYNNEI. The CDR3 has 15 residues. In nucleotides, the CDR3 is TGTGCCAGCAGTGAGCCGACAGGGCCGGGAGAGACCCAGTACTTC. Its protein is CASSEPTGPGETQYF.

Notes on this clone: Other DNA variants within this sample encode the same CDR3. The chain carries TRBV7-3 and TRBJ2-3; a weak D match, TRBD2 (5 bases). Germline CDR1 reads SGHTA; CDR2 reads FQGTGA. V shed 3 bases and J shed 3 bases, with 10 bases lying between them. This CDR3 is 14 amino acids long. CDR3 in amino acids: CASSFGGSTDTQYF. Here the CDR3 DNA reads TGTGCCAGCAGCTTCGGTGGGAGTACAGATACGCAGTATTTT.

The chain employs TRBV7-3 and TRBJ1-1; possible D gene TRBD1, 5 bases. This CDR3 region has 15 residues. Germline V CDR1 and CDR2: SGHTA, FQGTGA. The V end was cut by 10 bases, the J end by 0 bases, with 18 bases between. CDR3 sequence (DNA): TGTGCCATACTCAACCCAGGGAACATGAACACTGAAGCTTTCTTT. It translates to CAILNPGNMNTEAFF. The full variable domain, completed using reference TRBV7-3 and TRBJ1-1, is GAGVSQTPSNKVTEKGKYVELRCDPISGHTALYWYRQSLGQGPEFLIYFQGTGAADDSGLPNDRFFAVRPEGSVSTLKIQRTERGDSAVYLCAILNPGNMNTEAFFGQGTRLTVV.

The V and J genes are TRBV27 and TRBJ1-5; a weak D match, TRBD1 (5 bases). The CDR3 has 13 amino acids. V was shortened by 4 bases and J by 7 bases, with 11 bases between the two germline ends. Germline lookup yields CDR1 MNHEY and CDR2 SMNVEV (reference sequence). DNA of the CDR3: TGTGCCAGCAGTTCGTTCGGGGGGCAGCCCCAGCATTTT. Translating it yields CASSSFGGQPQHF.

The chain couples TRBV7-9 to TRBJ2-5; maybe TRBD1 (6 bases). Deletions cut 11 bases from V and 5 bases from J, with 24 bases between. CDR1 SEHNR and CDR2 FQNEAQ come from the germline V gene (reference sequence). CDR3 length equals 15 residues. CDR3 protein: CASWGTRGVRETQYF. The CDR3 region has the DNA TGTGCCTCCTGGGGGACACGAGGGGTCAGGGAGACCCAGTACTTC.

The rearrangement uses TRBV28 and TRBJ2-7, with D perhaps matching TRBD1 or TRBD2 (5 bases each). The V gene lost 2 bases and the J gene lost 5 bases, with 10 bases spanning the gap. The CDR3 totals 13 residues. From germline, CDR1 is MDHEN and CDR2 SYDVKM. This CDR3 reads CASSLILGHEQYF. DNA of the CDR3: TGTGCCAGCAGTTTAATTTTGGGACACGAGCAGTACTTC.

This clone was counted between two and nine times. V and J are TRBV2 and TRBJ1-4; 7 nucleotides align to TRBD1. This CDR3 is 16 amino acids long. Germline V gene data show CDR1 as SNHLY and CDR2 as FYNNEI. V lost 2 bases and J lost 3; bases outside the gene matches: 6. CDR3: CASSEFQGGANEKLFF. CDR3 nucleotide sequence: TGTGCCAGCAGTGAATTTCAGGGGGGGGCTAATGAAAAACTGTTTTTT.

CDR3 in amino acids: CASSGRASGTGELFF. The CDR3 nucleotides are TGTGCCAGCAGCGGGAGGGCCTCTGGAACCGGGGAGCTGTTTTTT. V usage is TRBV19 and J usage is TRBJ2-2; 10 bases line up with TRBD2. Germline V lookup: CDR1 LNHDA, CDR2 SQIVND (reference sequence). This CDR3 spans 15 amino acids. Trimming cost V 9 bases and J 5 bases; bases outside gene matches: 9.

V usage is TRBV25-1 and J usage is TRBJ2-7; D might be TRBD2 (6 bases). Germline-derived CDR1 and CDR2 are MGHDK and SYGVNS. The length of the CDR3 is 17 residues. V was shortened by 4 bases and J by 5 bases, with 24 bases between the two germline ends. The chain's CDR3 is CASSGLPVASERDEQYF. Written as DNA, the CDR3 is TGTGCCAGCAGTGGCCTACCAGTGGCTAGCGAACGGGACGAGCAGTACTTC.

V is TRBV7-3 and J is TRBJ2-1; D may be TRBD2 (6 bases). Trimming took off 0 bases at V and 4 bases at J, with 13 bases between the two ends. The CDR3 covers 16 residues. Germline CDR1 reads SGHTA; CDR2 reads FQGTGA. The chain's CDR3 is CASSLTGPSAYNEQFF. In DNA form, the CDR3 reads TGTGCCAGCAGCTTAACAGGGCCTAGCGCATACAATGAGCAGTTCTTC.

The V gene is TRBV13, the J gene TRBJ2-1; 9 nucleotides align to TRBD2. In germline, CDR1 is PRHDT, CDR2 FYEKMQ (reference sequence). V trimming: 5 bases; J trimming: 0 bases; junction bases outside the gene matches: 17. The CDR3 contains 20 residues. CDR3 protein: CASSPAVGAGGLSSYNEQFF. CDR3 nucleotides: TGTGCCAGCAGCCCAGCGGTTGGGGCGGGAGGGTTAAGCTCCTACAATGAGCAGTTCTTC.

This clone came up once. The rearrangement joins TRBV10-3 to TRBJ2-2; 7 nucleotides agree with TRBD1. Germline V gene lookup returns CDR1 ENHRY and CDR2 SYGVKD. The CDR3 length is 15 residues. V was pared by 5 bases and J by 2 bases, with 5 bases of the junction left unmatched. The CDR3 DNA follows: TGTGCCATCAGTACCGGGACAGTCAACACCGGGGAGCTGTTTTTT. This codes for CAISTGTVNTGELFF.

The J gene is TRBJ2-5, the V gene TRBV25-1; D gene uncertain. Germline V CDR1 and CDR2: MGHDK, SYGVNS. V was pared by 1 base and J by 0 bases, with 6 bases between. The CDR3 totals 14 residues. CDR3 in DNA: TGTGCCAGCAGTGAATTTCTGTACCAAGAGACCCAGTACTTC. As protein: CASSEFLYQETQYF.

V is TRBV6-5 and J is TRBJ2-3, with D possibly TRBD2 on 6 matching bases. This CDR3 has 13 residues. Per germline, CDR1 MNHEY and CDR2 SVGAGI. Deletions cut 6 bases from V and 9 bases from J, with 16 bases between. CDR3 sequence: CASSLRDFTTQYF. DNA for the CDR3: TGTGCCAGCAGCCTCAGGGACTTCACAACGCAGTATTTT.

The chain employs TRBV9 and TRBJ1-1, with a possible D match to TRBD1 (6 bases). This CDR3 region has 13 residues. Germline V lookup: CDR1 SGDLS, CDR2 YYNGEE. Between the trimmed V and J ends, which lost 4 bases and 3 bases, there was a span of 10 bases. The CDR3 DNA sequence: TGTGCCAGCAGCAAAGGGGGGGACACTGAAGCTTTCTTT. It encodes CASSKGGDTEAFF.